Presented here are 10 T cell receptor beta chains from one specimen sequenced in a study of blood T cell repertoires in COVID-19. Method: immunoSEQ multiplex PCR; TCRdb's copy keeps in-frame clones and lacks some. The sample has fewer than 180,000 clones, 75% to 90% seen once. Sequencing was carried out using peripheral blood. These receptors were taken from a woman aged 60-75 years with active or convalescent COVID-19.

This chain links TRBV9 with TRBJ2-6; 7 positions agree with TRBD1. J lost 1 base, V lost 6 bases, and 10 bases had no gene match. Germline lookup yields CDR1 SGDLS and CDR2 YYNGEE. The CDR3 length is 17 residues. Here the CDR3 reads CASTQGTVLSGANVLTF. CDR3 nucleotide sequence: TGTGCCAGCACTCAAGGGACAGTTCTATCTGGGGCCAACGTCCTGACTTTC.

This clone has only one observation. The chain combines TRBV20-1 with TRBJ1-4; D remains unclear. Trimming cost V 8 bases and J 5 bases, with 9 bases left between them. The CDR3 length is 11 residues. Germline assignment: CDR1 DFQATT and CDR2 SNEGSKA (reference sequence). CDR3 amino acids: CSPEANEKLFF. The CDR3 nucleotides read TGCAGTCCGGAGGCGAATGAAAAACTGTTTTTT.

The genes are TRBV19 and TRBJ1-2, with TRBD1 identical over 7 bases. Per the germline V gene, CDR1 is LNHDA and CDR2 is SQIVND (reference sequence). V lost 9 bases and J lost 1; bases outside the gene matches: 5. The CDR3 consists of 13 residues. The CDR3 DNA reads TGTGCCAGCCACAGGGGACATAACTATGGCTACACCTTC. Translated: CASHRGHNYGYTF.

The V and J genes are TRBV3-1 (or the pseudogene TRBV3-2) and TRBJ2-7; TRBD2 aligns across 7 bases. The V segment lost 0 bases and the J segment 2 bases; nucleotides outside the gene matches: 1. Looked up from germline, CDR1 is LGHDT and CDR2 is YNNKEL (reference sequence). The CDR3 extends over 14 amino acids. The CDR3 coding sequence is TGTGCCAGCAGCCAAGACGGGGGGACCTACGAGCAGTACTTC. Its protein is CASSQDGGTYEQYF.

The rearrangement joins TRBV11-2 to TRBJ2-5, with no clear D. From germline, CDR1 is SGHAT and CDR2 FQNNGV. Trimming took off 5 bases at V and 5 bases at J, with 15 bases between the two ends. This CDR3 spans 14 amino acids. In DNA, the CDR3 is TGTGCCAGCAGCAGACGTCCCCACGGGGAGACCCAGTACTTC. Amino acid sequence: CASSRRPHGETQYF.

The rearrangement uses TRBV9 and TRBJ1-2, with 10 bases fitting TRBD1. Unmatched junction bases numbered 3, after V lost 4 bases and J lost 3 bases. Germline V CDR1 and CDR2: SGDLS, YYNGEE. The CDR3 is made up of 14 amino acids. The CDR3 spells CASSSGQGDYGYTF. In nucleotides, the CDR3 is TGTGCCAGCAGCTCCGGACAGGGGGACTATGGCTACACCTTC. Complete variable domain (other parts from reference TRBV9 and TRBJ1-2): DSGVTQTPKHLITATGQRVTLRCSPRSGDLSVYWYQQSLDQGLQFLIQYYNGEERAKGNILERFSAQQFPDLHSELNLSSLELGDSALYFCASSSGQGDYGYTFGSGTRLTVV.

J is TRBJ2-3 and V is TRBV29-1, with TRBD2 identical over 8 bases. This CDR3 comprises 15 residues. V gave up 7 bases and J gave up 2 bases; unmatched junction bases: 11. Germline assignment: CDR1 SQVTM and CDR2 ANQGSEA. In nucleotides, the CDR3 is TGCAGCGGGGGGCCGGCAGCGGGGGCCACAGATACGCAGTATTTT. Amino acid sequence: CSGGPAAGATDTQYF.

J is TRBJ1-3 and V is TRBV7-2, with D uncertain. The CDR3 is 15 residues long. CDR1 and CDR2 from the germline V gene are SGHTA and FQGNSA. Trimming took 1 base from V and 2 from J, leaving 9 bases between them. Written as DNA, the CDR3 is TGTGCCAGCAGCTTAGGGGGAGCAGCTGGAAACACCATATATTTT. It specifies CASSLGGAAGNTIYF.

The count of this clone is one. This rearrangement joins TRBV3-1 (or the pseudogene TRBV3-2) to TRBJ1-1, with no clear D. CDR1 is LGHDT, CDR2 YNNKEL, per germline (reference sequence). The germline V and J ends were trimmed by 1 base and 2 bases, with 8 bases remaining between them. The CDR3 contains 14 residues. The CDR3 DNA follows: TGTGCCAGCAGCCAAGGGTACGGTAACACTGAAGCTTTCTTT. It encodes CASSQGYGNTEAFF.

The genes are TRBV18 and TRBJ1-2, with 11 positions matching TRBD1. This CDR3 region has 15 residues. The V segment lost 3 bases and the J segment 4 bases; nucleotides outside the gene matches: 4. CDR1 is KGHSH and CDR2 is LQKENI in the germline V gene. CDR3 sequence reads: CASSPGQGAGYGYTF. The CDR3 DNA follows: TGTGCCAGCTCACCCGGACAGGGGGCAGGCTATGGCTACACCTTC.